This T cell receptor (beta chain) was documented in a study of beta chain features in type 1 diabetes. Sequencing targeted expressed TCRB transcripts, as all isolated RNA had been reverse transcribed. TCRdb's table, derived via immunoSEQ multiplex PCR, lists solely in-frame clones and lacks some. The repertoire holds about 180,000 clones, with over 6% as singletons. This CDR3 contains 13 residues. Looked up from germline, CDR1 is SNHLY and CDR2 is FYNNEI. V gave up 5 bases and J gave up 5 bases, with 11 bases separating them. Study-level results: PCR might favor shorter templates, equally in patients and controls. Moderate yet significant TCRB CDR3 shortening was seen in Type 1 diabetes patients in all four CD4+ subsets.

In the case of this clone: Its antigen remains unknown.

The receptor comes from a man younger than 35 with type 1 diabetes. V is TRBV2 and J is TRBJ2-3, with D possibly matching TRBD2 (5 bases). Sequenced material: central memory CD4+ T cells from blood. The CDR3 sequence: CASSKSREDTQYF. CDR3 DNA: TGTGCCAGCAGTAAATCCCGGGAAGATACGCAGTATTTT.